This T cell receptor beta chain was sequenced in a study of metastatic and nonmetastatic thyroid tumors. Ahead of thyroid surgery, no patient had received treatment of any kind. This clone is medium-sized within its sample. TCRdb re-analyzed the PCR reads using MiXCR. In the table there are under 25,000 clones, around a quarter of which are singletons. Sequencing input: blood. The receptor comes from a female donor with papillary thyroid cancer or a benign thyroid nodule (not recorded which). Some clones in this sample may be carry-over from other donors' samples.

DNA for the CDR3: TGTGCCAGTAGTATTGGGGGACTAGCGGGAGAGTTGAAGTTCTTC. Its protein is CASSIGGLAGELKFF. The genes are TRBV19 and TRBJ2-1, with 14 bases matching TRBD2. The J segment lost 14 bases and the V segment lost 3 bases, leaving 9 bases of the junction unmatched. The CDR3 is 15 residues long. The germline V gene encodes CDR1 LNHDA and CDR2 SQIVND (reference sequence).